The 29 T cell receptor beta chains presented below share a single source sample, sequenced in a study of long-term antiretroviral therapy in people with HIV. Researchers report immunoSEQ v3.0 was run at survey level. This table comes from immunoSEQ multiplex PCR, and its TCRdb copy is limited to in-frame clones, with some not included. The sample holds some 28,000 clones, roughly 90% seen once. This specimen was unsorted PBMCs, taken 0.5 years after starting antiretroviral therapy. These receptors were obtained from a woman aged 18-29 years with HIV.

The gene calls are TRBV7-2 and TRBJ2-3; 12 positions agree with TRBD2. With V trimmed by 5 bases and J by 2 bases, 5 bases remained unmatched. This CDR3 has 16 amino acids. Germline V CDR1 and CDR2: SGHTA, FQGNSA. The CDR3 DNA follows: TGTGCCAGCAGCGCCCTAGCGGGAGGGTACACAGATACGCAGTATTTT. It encodes CASSALAGGYTDTQYF.

This clone appeared once. The V and J genes are TRBV7-2 and TRBJ2-7; D ambiguous. The CDR3 length is 13 residues. The germline V gene has CDR1 SGHTA and CDR2 FQGNSA. V was cut by 4 bases and J by 7 bases, with 14 bases left in between. For the CDR3, the DNA is TGTGCCAGCAGCTCCGCTTTATACGAGGAGCAGTACTTC. Translation gives CASSSALYEEQYF.

The chain has TRBV14 and TRBJ2-7; D call uncertain. Between the trimmed V and J ends, which lost 1 base and 4 bases, there was a span of 14 bases. Looked up from germline, CDR1 is SGHDN and CDR2 is FVKESK. The CDR3 is made up of 15 amino acids. The chain's CDR3 is CASSQVSSFLYEQYF. CDR3 DNA sequence: TGTGCCAGCAGCCAAGTGTCCTCCTTCCTATACGAGCAGTACTTC.

J is TRBJ2-2 and V is TRBV27; 9 bases are shared with TRBD1. Losses at the gene ends were 5 bases for V and 1 base for J; bases not matched to a gene: 2. This CDR3 comprises 15 residues. CDR1 is MNHEY and CDR2 is SMNVEV in the germline V gene (reference sequence). CDR3 residues: CASSGTGWNTGELFF. The DNA of the CDR3 is TGTGCCAGCAGTGGGACAGGGTGGAACACCGGGGAGCTGTTTTTT.

V usage is TRBV10-3 and J usage is TRBJ1-4; the D is unclear. The V and J ends lost 3 bases and 2 bases respectively, with 7 bases between them. Germline V lookup: CDR1 ENHRY, CDR2 SYGVKD. The CDR3 has 14 amino acids. The DNA of the CDR3 is TGTGCCATCAGTGATGGGAGGACTAATGAAAAACTGTTTTTT. This codes for CAISDGRTNEKLFF.

The V gene is TRBV6-5, the J gene TRBJ2-7; D is uncertain. Germline V gene sequence: CDR1 MNHEY, CDR2 SVGAGI. CDR3 length: 13 residues. Trimming took off 5 bases at V and 2 bases at J, with 10 bases between the two ends. The DNA for the CDR3 is TGTGCCAGCAGTCTTAAGGGTACCTACGAGCAGTACTTC. Amino acid sequence: CASSLKGTYEQYF.

V is TRBV19 and J is TRBJ1-4; D is ambiguous. The V and J ends lost 6 bases and 5 bases respectively, with 7 bases between them. CDR1 is LNHDA and CDR2 is SQIVND in the germline V gene (reference sequence). The CDR3 extends over 12 amino acids. The CDR3 DNA reads TGTGCCAGTAGCTGGATGAATGAAAAACTGTTTTTT. Its protein product is CASSWMNEKLFF.

A single count supports this clone. This chain uses TRBV19 with TRBJ1-1; tentative D call: TRBD1 (6 bases). Germline V gives CDR1 LNHDA, CDR2 SQIVND (reference sequence). The V and J ends lost 5 bases and 2 bases respectively, with 15 bases between them. This CDR3 contains 15 residues. The CDR3 region has the DNA TGTGCCAGTAGTTTCACAGGGACAAGAAACACTGAAGCTTTCTTT. Encoded protein: CASSFTGTRNTEAFF.

This clone appeared once. The chain carries TRBV4-2 and TRBJ2-7, with 8 positions matching TRBD2. Per the germline V gene, CDR1 is LGHNA and CDR2 is YNFKEQ. The J segment lost 3 bases and the V segment lost 5 bases, leaving 6 bases of the junction unmatched. The CDR3 has 14 amino acids. The CDR3 is CASSAQREIYEQYF. In DNA, the CDR3 is TGTGCCAGCAGCGCCCAGCGGGAGATCTACGAGCAGTACTTC.

V is TRBV28 and J is TRBJ2-5, with 7 bases lining up with TRBD1. This CDR3 is 14 amino acids long. Germline CDR1 and CDR2: MDHEN and SYDVKM. The V segment lost 8 bases and the J segment 4 bases; nucleotides outside the gene matches: 10. The CDR3 sequence: CASWDRGGSETQYF. The CDR3 DNA sequence: TGTGCCAGCTGGGACAGAGGGGGATCAGAGACCCAGTACTTC.

The V call is TRBV27, the J call TRBJ2-1; possibly TRBD1 or TRBD2 for D (5 bases each). This CDR3 is built from 14 residues. Trimming pared 3 bases from V and 3 bases from J, leaving 9 bases between. Germline lookup yields CDR1 MNHEY and CDR2 SMNVEV (reference sequence). The CDR3 spells CASSFRGFYNEQFF. The CDR3 DNA reads as TGTGCCAGCAGTTTTCGGGGCTTCTACAATGAGCAGTTCTTC.

The gene calls are TRBV5-1 and TRBJ2-3; 8 bases fit TRBD2. Germline V gene data show CDR1 as SGHRS and CDR2 as YFSETQ. The CDR3 length is 14 residues. The junction had 7 bases not matched to a gene; V was cut back by 4 bases and J by 6 bases. DNA of the CDR3: TGCGCCAGCAGCCGAGGACTAGCTTCGGATACGCAGTATTTT. Translation: CASSRGLASDTQYF.

This clone was found a few times. This chain joins TRBV6-1 and TRBJ1-2; possibly TRBD1 for D (5 bases). This CDR3 comprises 16 residues. V lost 3 bases and J lost 4, with 18 bases in between. Germline-derived CDR1 and CDR2 are MNHNS and SASEGT. CDR3 in DNA: TGTGCCAGCAGTGAGGGGACCTTCCGCACTCCCTATGGCTACACCTTC. Translated: CASSEGTFRTPYGYTF.

This clone came up a few times. The chain is built from TRBV4-3 and TRBJ2-2; D is ambiguous. The CDR3 is 16 amino acids. Germline CDR1 is LGHNA and CDR2 is YSLEER. V was clipped by 0 bases and J by 4 bases, with 12 bases between them. This chain's CDR3 is CASSQEFPSVTGELFF. The CDR3 DNA is TGCGCCAGCAGCCAAGAATTCCCGAGCGTCACCGGGGAGCTGTTTTTT.

The chain uses TRBV6-5 and TRBJ2-3; possible D gene TRBD2, 5 bases. The CDR3 sequence is 14 residues long. V gave up 6 bases and J gave up 0 bases, with 10 bases separating them. CDR1 is MNHEY, CDR2 SVGAGI, per germline. The CDR3 nucleotides are TGTGCCAGCAGCCAGCGGACTAGCACAGATACGCAGTATTTT. It encodes CASSQRTSTDTQYF.

Here the CDR3 DNA reads TGCGCCAGCAGCCAAGAAGACAAACAGGGGGTGGCCAACGTCCTGACTTTC. This gives the protein CASSQEDKQGVANVLTF. The V and J genes are TRBV4-3 and TRBJ2-6; the match to TRBD1 covers 8 bases. V shed 0 bases and J 6 bases; nucleotides not matched to a gene: 7. This CDR3 comprises 17 residues. The germline gives CDR1 LGHNA, CDR2 YSLEER.

This rearrangement joins TRBV2 to TRBJ2-5; D remains unclear. This CDR3 is built from 13 residues. Germline CDR1 is SNHLY and CDR2 is FYNNEI. CDR3 amino acids: CGSLTRREETQYF. The CDR3 DNA sequence: TGTGGTAGCCTGACCCGAAGAGAGGAGACCCAGTACTTC.

The chain carries TRBV19 and TRBJ2-7; possibly TRBD2 for D (5 bases). There are 15 residues in the CDR3. Trimming took off 4 bases at V and 0 bases at J, with 13 bases between the two ends. Germline loops: CDR1 LNHDA, CDR2 SQIVND (reference sequence). CDR3 bases: TGTGCCAGTAGTACGAGCGCGGGCAGCTCCTACGAGCAGTACTTC. Its translation: CASSTSAGSSYEQYF.

The V and J genes are TRBV6-4 and TRBJ2-1; 13 bases agree with TRBD2. The V and J ends lost 6 bases and 2 bases, in that order; junction bases with no gene match: 1. This CDR3 is built from 15 residues. CDR1 is MRHNA and CDR2 is SNTAGT in the germline V gene. The DNA of the CDR3 is TGTGCCAGCAGCGGGACTAGCGGGGCCTACAATGAGCAGTTCTTC. Protein: CASSGTSGAYNEQFF.

This chain connects TRBV5-1 to TRBJ1-4; 10 positions match TRBD1. In germline, CDR1 is SGHRS, CDR2 YFSETQ. The CDR3 runs to 15 residues. With V trimmed by 4 bases and J by 6 bases, 6 bases remained unmatched. The CDR3 sequence: CASSHAGQGDEKLFF. As DNA, the CDR3 is TGCGCCAGCAGCCACGCCGGACAGGGGGATGAAAAACTGTTTTTT.

The J gene is TRBJ2-2, the V gene TRBV6-5; D is perhaps TRBD2 (5 bases). The CDR3 sequence is 14 residues long. The germline CDR1 and CDR2 sequences are MNHEY and SVGAGI. V was shortened by 9 bases and J by 6 bases, with 17 bases between the two germline ends. CDR3 loop: CASLKRVESGELFF. The CDR3, as DNA: TGTGCCAGTTTAAAGAGGGTTGAGTCCGGGGAGCTGTTTTTT.

V is TRBV19 and J is TRBJ2-7; D remains ambiguous. Germline values: CDR1 LNHDA, CDR2 SQIVND (reference sequence). This CDR3 has 14 amino acids. V was trimmed by 3 bases and J by 5 bases, leaving 14 bases between them. Here the CDR3 DNA reads TGTGCCAGTAGTATTGCTGCAGGCACTGACGAGCAGTACTTC. The encoded protein is CASSIAAGTDEQYF. The variable domain in full, completed from reference TRBV19 and TRBJ2-7, reads DGGITQSPKYLFRKEGQNVTLSCEQNLNHDAMYWYRQDPGQGLRLIYYSQIVNDFQKGDIAEGYSVSREKKESFPLTVTSAQKNPTAFYLCASSIAAGTDEQYFGPGTRLTVT.

In DNA form, the CDR3 reads TGCGCCAGCAGCTGGACTAGCGGGAGTTTAGTCCCGACTGCCGGGGAGCTGTTTTTT. It encodes CASSWTSGSLVPTAGELFF. This rearrangement joins TRBV5-1 to TRBJ2-2, with 13 bases aligning to TRBD2. Germline CDR1 reads SGHRS; CDR2 reads YFSETQ. V dropped 3 bases and J dropped 6; count of bases not matched to a gene: 14. This CDR3 comprises 19 residues.

The chain is built from TRBV27 and TRBJ2-3; the D gene is possibly TRBD1 (6 bases). The CDR3 spans 14 residues. Trimming pared 2 bases from V and 3 bases from J, leaving 9 bases between. Per germline, CDR1 MNHEY and CDR2 SMNVEV (reference sequence). In DNA, the CDR3 is TGTGCCAGCAGTTTAGGACAGCCTACAGATACGCAGTATTTT. It is translated as CASSLGQPTDTQYF.

The rearrangement joins TRBV6-4 to TRBJ2-1; D unclear. From germline, CDR1 is MRHNA and CDR2 SNTAGT. This CDR3 is 15 amino acids long. The V and J ends lost 2 bases and 2 bases respectively, with 10 bases between them. The chain's CDR3 is CASSDGSDPYNEQFF. Here the CDR3 DNA reads TGTGCCAGCAGTGACGGGTCGGACCCCTACAATGAGCAGTTCTTC.

The chain joins TRBV4-3 to TRBJ1-4; TRBD1 might be the D (5 bases). Germline loops: CDR1 LGHNA, CDR2 YSLEER. V was cut by 7 bases and J by 1 base, with 10 bases left in between. This CDR3 is 14 amino acids long. The CDR3 is CASKHQGTNEKLFF. The CDR3 nucleotides are TGCGCCAGCAAGCACCAGGGAACTAATGAAAAACTGTTTTTT.

This rearrangement joins TRBV6-5 to TRBJ2-7, with 9 bases matching TRBD1. Germline CDR1 reads MNHEY; CDR2 reads SVGAGI. CDR3 length equals 12 residues. V lost 8 bases to trimming and J lost 5 bases; unmatched junction nucleotides: 4. This CDR3 is CASWDRVNEQYF. The CDR3 DNA follows: TGTGCCAGCTGGGACAGGGTAAACGAGCAGTACTTC.

CDR3 bases: TGTGCCAGCAGCTTTGGCGGGAGCTCCTATAATTCACCCCTCCACTTT. This encodes CASSFGGSSYNSPLHF. This chain links TRBV11-1 with TRBJ1-6; D is uncertain. In germline, CDR1 is SGHAT, CDR2 FQDESV (reference sequence). Between the trimmed V and J ends, which lost 3 bases and 0 bases, there was a span of 9 bases. This CDR3 contains 16 residues.

The chain recombines TRBV10-1 with TRBJ2-1; D is unresolved. Germline V gene sequence: CDR1 WNHNN, CDR2 SYGVQD (reference sequence). Trimming shortened V by 10 bases and J by 4 bases, and 14 bases separated the two germline ends. The CDR3 totals 13 residues. CDR3: CATTLQTYNEQFF. The CDR3 DNA reads TGCGCCACCACACTCCAGACTTACAATGAGCAGTTCTTC.